The clone carrying this T cell receptor (beta chain) appeared many times. Its target is not known. Read sequence stops 3 residues before the CDR3 end, and the germline J gene provides the missing end. This entry is derived from a study of T cell clonality in common variable immunodeficiency. The assay was immunoSEQ multiplex PCR, and TCRdb's table has in-frame clones only and misses some. The profile covers about 60,000 clones, none occurring a single time. Study results and caveats: Compared with healthy controls, CVID subjects showed increased TCRbeta clonality, mostly in about a third.

With 3 bases clipped from V and 3 bases from J, the junction kept 7 bases outside the gene matches. Per germline, CDR1 SGHNT and CDR2 YYREEE (reference sequence). The CDR3 loop spans 15 amino acids. The chain joins TRBV5-4 to TRBJ2-5; TRBD2 matches at 8 bases. This TCR came from a person aged 18 to 75 in good health. The specimen sequenced was peripheral blood mononuclear cells. The CDR3 sequence is CASSSYSGGKETQYF. CDR3 bases read: TGTGCCAGCAGCTCCTACAGCGGGGGAAAAGAGACC. Together with reference TRBV5-4 and TRBJ2-5, the CDR3 gives the full variable domain: ETGVTQSPTHLIKTRGQQVTLRCSSQSGHNTVSWYQQALGQGPQFIFQYYREEENGRGNFPPRFSGLQFPNYSSELNVNALELDDSALYLCASSSYSGGKETQYFGPGTRLLVL.